One sample yielded the 29 T cell receptor beta chains listed below, sequenced in a study of neurological immune-mediated disorders. TCRdb re-derived calls from the 5' RACE reads in MiXCR, one entry per CDR3 protein. Seen here are roughly 49,000 distinct CDR3 sequences, around 13% observed once, and the top ten hold less than 5.5%. Time point indicated: longitudinal time-point 2. Specimen: PBMCs. The receptors were gathered from a male donor with HTLV-1-associated myelopathy (HAM/TSP).

This clonotype was seen at least ten times. The rearrangement links TRBV24-1 to TRBJ1-2, with 9 bases aligning to TRBD1. This CDR3 comprises 13 residues. The trim removed 7 bases at V and 8 bases at J, leaving 7 bases unmatched. CDR1 and CDR2 from the germline V gene are KGHDR and SFDVKD. The CDR3 bases are TGTGCCACCAGCAGGACAGGGGCGGACGGCTACACCTTC. It specifies CATSRTGADGYTF.

This clonotype was observed many times. The chain has TRBV5-1 and TRBJ2-1, with D unresolved. There are 16 residues in the CDR3. With 4 bases removed from V and 5 bases from J, the gap between germline ends came to 19 bases. Germline loops: CDR1 SGHRS, CDR2 YFSETQ. The CDR3 sequence: CASSPTPPQQNNEQFF. CDR3 coding DNA: TGCGCCAGCAGCCCAACCCCCCCCCAACAGAACAATGAGCAGTTCTTC.

This clonotype has at least ten counts. V is TRBV5-1 and J is TRBJ1-1; D is unresolved. The V and J ends lost 4 bases and 5 bases respectively, with 21 bases between them. CDR3 length: 16 amino acids. Germline V gives CDR1 SGHRS, CDR2 YFSETQ. The CDR3 sequence: CASSPLDGLRSTEAFF. Written as DNA, the CDR3 is TGCGCCAGCAGCCCCCTTGACGGCCTCCGTTCGACTGAAGCTTTCTTT.

This clonotype was seen repeatedly, ten times or more. V gene TRBV12-3 or TRBV12-4 combines with J gene TRBJ2-1; 10 bases line up with TRBD2. This CDR3 is 15 amino acids long. V lost 7 bases, J lost 3 bases, and 6 bases stayed unmatched. Written as DNA, the CDR3 is TGTGCCAGCATTTTGAGCGGGGGGGTCTACAATGAGCAGTTCTTC. This codes for CASILSGGVYNEQFF.

This clonotype was counted many times. The chain uses TRBV20-1 and TRBJ2-7, with 7 positions matching TRBD2. After removal of 7 bases from V and 2 bases from J, the junction contained 11 bases not matched to a gene. The germline gives CDR1 DFQATT, CDR2 SNEGSKA (reference sequence). CDR3 length: 14 residues. The CDR3 DNA reads as TGCAGTGTCCCCCCACTGGCGGGGGCCTACGAGCAGTACTTC. This gives the protein CSVPPLAGAYEQYF.

This clonotype was seen at least ten times. The chain couples TRBV9 to TRBJ2-3; the match to TRBD1 covers 9 bases. V shed 3 bases and J 9 bases; nucleotides not matched to a gene: 14. The length of the CDR3 is 16 residues. Germline assignment: CDR1 SGDLS and CDR2 YYNGEE. CDR3 loop: CASSALTGTGLGTQYF. The DNA for the CDR3 is TGTGCCAGCAGCGCACTCACCGGGACAGGGTTAGGGACGCAGTATTTT.

This clonotype has ten or more counts. The chain couples TRBV29-1 to TRBJ1-6, with 8 nucleotides matching TRBD1. CDR1 and CDR2 from the germline V gene are SQVTM and ANQGSEA. There are 13 residues in the CDR3. V was clipped by 6 bases and J by 10 bases; unmatched bases: 8. The CDR3 loop reads CSVMDRADSPLHF. The CDR3 DNA reads TGCAGCGTGATGGACAGGGCGGACTCACCCCTCCACTTT.

This clonotype was seen repeatedly, ten times or more. J is TRBJ2-7 and V is TRBV7-2; D ambiguous. This CDR3 spans 13 amino acids. V lost 3 bases, J lost 5 bases, and 11 bases lay in between. In germline, CDR1 is SGHTA, CDR2 FQGNSA. The CDR3 coding sequence is TGTGCCAGCAGCTTCCGGGTGGGCCACGAGCAGTACTTC. This codes for CASSFRVGHEQYF.

This clonotype came up many times. The chain links TRBV15 to TRBJ2-1; possibly TRBD1 for D (6 bases). From germline, CDR1 is LNHNV and CDR2 YYDKDF (reference sequence). This CDR3 has 18 amino acids. V lost 1 base, J lost 0 bases, and 16 bases lay in between. The CDR3 DNA sequence: TGTGCCACCAGCAGAGTTGGGGCAGGGGTCATCTCCTACAATGAGCAGTTCTTC. It is translated as CATSRVGAGVISYNEQFF.

In its sample, this clonotype was seen many times. CDR3 nucleotides: TGCGCCAGCAGCTTCTCACCAGGGGGTGGGCAGCCCCAGCATTTT. The encoded protein is CASSFSPGGGQPQHF. The chain joins TRBV5-1 to TRBJ1-5; 7 bases are a match to TRBD1. The germline V gene has CDR1 SGHRS and CDR2 YFSETQ. The trim removed 2 bases at V and 7 bases at J, leaving 9 bases unmatched. The CDR3 is made up of 15 amino acids. Full variable domain (rest looked up from reference TRBV5-1 and TRBJ1-5): KAGVTQTPRYLIKTRGQQVTLSCSPISGHRSVSWYQQTPGQGLQFLFEYFSETQRNKGNFPGRFSGRQFSNSRSEMNVSTLELGDSALYLCASSFSPGGGQPQHFGDGTRLSIL.

This clonotype was recorded at least ten times. This sequence joins TRBV5-1 and TRBJ2-2; possible D gene TRBD2, 5 bases. The CDR3 spans 16 residues. Germline CDR1 SGHRS, CDR2 YFSETQ. Trimming left V 4 bases short and J 5 bases short, with 18 bases between. DNA for the CDR3: TGCGCCAGCAGCCCACGAAGTGCGGGTGGAACCGGGGAGCTGTTTTTT. Translated: CASSPRSAGGTGELFF.

This clonotype was counted at least ten times. This chain connects TRBV10-3 to TRBJ2-7; the D gene could be TRBD1 or TRBD2 (5 bases each). Trimming took 7 bases from V and 7 from J, leaving 17 bases between them. The CDR3 totals 13 residues. Germline V gene sequence: CDR1 ENHRY, CDR2 SYGVKD. The CDR3 spells CAIIETEPGEQYF. In DNA, the CDR3 is TGTGCCATCATCGAGACAGAACCGGGGGAGCAGTACTTC.

This clonotype was found a few times. V gene TRBV18 combines with J gene TRBJ2-1; D uncertain. The V end was cut by 3 bases, the J end by 4 bases, with 7 bases between. Germline V CDR1 and CDR2: KGHSH, LQKENI. The CDR3 runs to 13 residues. The CDR3: CASSPAGYNEQFF. The DNA for the CDR3 is TGTGCCAGCTCACCGGCCGGGTACAATGAGCAGTTCTTC.

This clonotype was counted at least ten times. V and J are TRBV20-1 and TRBJ2-5, with D perhaps TRBD2 (5 bases). The germline CDR1 and CDR2 sequences are DFQATT and SNEGSKA (reference sequence). The CDR3 is made up of 16 amino acids. V was pared by 2 bases and J by 0 bases, with 16 bases between. The CDR3 is CSARPPLRGYQETQYF. DNA of the CDR3: TGCAGTGCTAGACCACCCCTTCGCGGGTACCAAGAGACCCAGTACTTC.

This clonotype was found a few times. The chain employs TRBV7-3 and TRBJ1-1; 8 bases align to TRBD1. Germline V gene data show CDR1 as SGHTA and CDR2 as FQGTGA. V shed 2 bases and J 2 bases; nucleotides not matched to a gene: 1. The CDR3 loop spans 14 amino acids. The CDR3 nucleotides read TGTGCCAGCAGCTTAGGGACAGGCAACACTGAAGCTTTCTTT. It is translated as CASSLGTGNTEAFF.

This clonotype was seen repeatedly, ten times or more. This chain joins TRBV18 and TRBJ1-1; D not resolved. The V end lost 6 bases, the J end lost 1 base, and 9 bases lay between the germline ends. CDR1 is KGHSH and CDR2 is LQKENI in the germline V gene. This CDR3 is built from 13 residues. The CDR3 region has the DNA TGTGCCAGCTCGCACCAAAAGAACACTGAAGCTTTCTTT. Encoded protein: CASSHQKNTEAFF.

This chain links TRBV25-1 with TRBJ1-1, with D unclear. V was pared by 5 bases and J by 5 bases, with 12 bases between. Germline V gives CDR1 MGHDK, CDR2 SYGVNS. This CDR3 has 13 amino acids. The CDR3 spells CASSPTSGTEAFF. CDR3 coding DNA: TGTGCCAGCAGTCCGACGTCGGGGACTGAAGCTTTCTTT.

The sample holds many counts of this clonotype. The chain carries TRBV29-1 and TRBJ2-7, with D perhaps TRBD1 (5 bases). V gave up 4 bases and J gave up 5 bases, with 12 bases separating them. This CDR3 contains 12 residues. Germline V gene sequence: CDR1 SQVTM, CDR2 ANQGSEA. The CDR3 here is CSVGAGSHEQYF. The CDR3 coding sequence is TGCAGCGTTGGGGCAGGGTCGCACGAGCAGTACTTC.

This clonotype came up many times. CDR3 loop: CASSPPGQDLYNEQFF. DNA of the CDR3: TGTGCCAGCAGTCCCCCGGGACAGGACTTGTACAATGAGCAGTTCTTC. The J gene is TRBJ2-1, the V gene TRBV27; 8 bases align to TRBD1. Trimming cost V 5 bases and J 4 bases; bases outside gene matches: 10. CDR3 size: 16 residues. Germline V gives CDR1 MNHEY, CDR2 SMNVEV (reference sequence).

This clonotype has only a few counts. This rearrangement joins TRBV3-1 to TRBJ2-4, with D maybe TRBD2 (5 bases). Trimming took off 2 bases at V and 0 bases at J, with 8 bases between the two ends. The CDR3 spans 15 residues. Germline CDR1 is LGHDT and CDR2 is YNNKEL (reference sequence). The CDR3 nucleotides are TGTGCCAGCAGCCAAACCGGACTAGCCAAAAACATTCAGTACTTC. Amino acids: CASSQTGLAKNIQYF.

In this sample, this clonotype turned up many times. The rearrangement joins TRBV12-3 or TRBV12-4 to TRBJ1-2, with 8 bases matching TRBD1. CDR3 length equals 20 residues. V lost 5 bases to trimming and J lost 2 bases; unmatched junction nucleotides: 22. CDR3: CASSNGPRGRVLWGNYGYTF. CDR3 nucleotide sequence: TGTGCCAGCAGTAACGGACCCAGGGGGCGAGTGTTGTGGGGAAACTATGGCTACACCTTC.

The sample holds a few counts of this clonotype. The CDR3 protein is CASSLLTDSNQPQHF. Here the CDR3 DNA reads TGCGCCAGCAGCTTGCTCACAGATAGCAATCAGCCCCAGCATTTT. The chain has TRBV5-1 and TRBJ1-5; D is unresolved. The CDR3 runs to 15 residues. The V end was cut by 1 base, the J end by 0 bases, with 8 bases between. The germline V gene encodes CDR1 SGHRS and CDR2 YFSETQ.

In the case of this clonotype: This may arise from a read error, as a much more abundant clone is one base away. J is TRBJ2-7 and V is TRBV9; 9 bases are shared with TRBD1. V lost 9 bases to trimming and J lost 5 bases; unmatched junction nucleotides: 12. In germline, CDR1 is SGDLS, CDR2 YYNGEE. This CDR3 has 14 residues. The CDR3 coding sequence is TGTGCCAACAGTGAGGGACAGGGAAGAGACGAGCAGTACTTC. Translating gives CANSEGQGRDEQYF.

This clonotype was counted at least ten times. The chain is built from TRBV20-1 and TRBJ2-4, with TRBD2 as a possible D gene (5 bases). CDR1 is DFQATT and CDR2 is SNEGSKA in the germline V gene (reference sequence). The CDR3 runs to 15 residues. Trimming stripped 2 bases from V and 0 bases from J, with 11 bases between. CDR3 nucleotides: TGCAGTGCTAGAAGCCCGGGGATAGCCAAAAACATTCAGTACTTC. This translates into CSARSPGIAKNIQYF.

This clonotype has at least ten counts. This rearrangement joins TRBV12-3 or TRBV12-4 to TRBJ2-7, with D possibly being TRBD1 or TRBD2 (5 bases each). The ends were cut back, 3 bases at V and 2 bases at J, with 8 bases in the middle. The CDR3 sequence is 13 residues long. The CDR3 loop is CASSLGPPYEQYF. CDR3 coding DNA: TGTGCCAGCAGTTTGGGACCGCCCTACGAGCAGTACTTC.

The sample holds many counts of this clonotype. The gene calls are TRBV7-2 and TRBJ1-3; D not certain. This CDR3 is built from 16 residues. Germline CDR1 and CDR2: SGHTA and FQGNSA. The germline V and J ends were trimmed by 1 base and 4 bases, with 14 bases remaining between them. The CDR3 region is CASSLVVRRYGNTIYF. CDR3 DNA: TGTGCCAGCAGCTTAGTCGTCAGGCGCTACGGAAACACCATATATTTT.

The sample holds many counts of this clonotype. The chain carries TRBV12-3 or TRBV12-4 and TRBJ2-7, with D possibly being TRBD1 (5 bases). The germline V and J ends were trimmed by 5 bases and 3 bases, with 5 bases remaining between them. This CDR3 region has 11 residues. The CDR3 nucleotides are TGTGCCAGCAGTCAGGGCTACGAGCAGTACTTC. Its translation is CASSQGYEQYF.

This clonotype was counted at least ten times. The rearrangement links TRBV7-2 to TRBJ2-1; a weak D match, TRBD2 (5 bases). The CDR3 totals 13 residues. V gave up 0 bases and J gave up 10 bases, with 10 bases separating them. CDR1 and CDR2 (germline): SGHTA, FQGNSA. CDR3 loop: CASSLASGLEQFF. The CDR3, as DNA: TGTGCCAGCAGCTTAGCGTCAGGACTGGAGCAGTTCTTC. Based on the CDR3 plus reference TRBV7-2 and TRBJ2-1, the full variable domain is GAGVSQSPSNKVTEKGKDVELRCDPISGHTALYWYRQSLGQGLEFLIYFQGNSAPDKSGLPSDRFSAERTGGSVSTLTIQRTQQEDSAVYLCASSLASGLEQFFGPGTRLTVL.

A few counts support this clonotype. This sequence joins TRBV6-2 or TRBV6-3 and TRBJ1-2, with 9 bases aligning to TRBD1. Germline values: CDR1 MNHEY, CDR2 SVGEGT. Losses at the gene ends were 6 bases for V and 4 bases for J; bases not matched to a gene: 12. The CDR3 spans 16 residues. Written as DNA, the CDR3 is TGTGCCAGCAGACTTTGGGGGACAGGGAAGGCCTATGGCTACACCTTC. It translates to CASRLWGTGKAYGYTF.